These T cell receptor beta chains were read from a single sample in a study of T cell changes during pregnancy in multiple sclerosis. Sequenced by immunoSEQ multiplex PCR; TCRdb stores in-frame clones only, minus some. The sample lists about 77,000 clones; around nine tenths were seen once. The specimen was peripheral blood, collected before pregnancy. These receptors were collected from a female donor with multiple sclerosis, enrolled in a pregnancy study. Both conserved end residues are trimmed from each CDR3.

j_call	v_call	cdr3_length	cdr3_aa
TRBJ2-3	TRBV28	11	ASSLNHPLSEY
TRBJ2-5	TRBV6-6	13	ASSSEPDPLETQY
TRBJ2-7	TRBV5-1	11	ASSPTGSYEQY
TRBJ2-3	TRBV9	12	ASSIWTSGDTQY
TRBJ1-6	TRBV11-1	11	ASSATLNSPLH
TRBJ2-3	TRBV5-1	11	ASSFLETDTQY
TRBJ2-7	TRBV7-8	15	ASSLRSVGGSSYEQY
TRBJ2-3	TRBV7-3	12	ASSFGTAEYTQY
TRBJ1-2	TRBV2	12	ASSRQGIASGYT
TRBJ2-3	TRBV19	12	ASSIDLSTDTQY
TRBJ1-5	TRBV5-8	11	ASSSQPDQPQH